This T cell receptor (beta chain) was obtained from a study of Tregs in tolerant kidney transplant recipients. Assay used: immunoSEQ multiplex PCR; TCRdb lists only in-frame clones, some missing. The sample has under 300,000 clones, about 80% seen once. This clone was seen a single time. This CDR3 is also generated by other DNA sequences in the sample. The clonotype was recovered from a human donor in good health. The sequencing sample was made of CD4+ T cells from blood.

CDR3 nucleotide sequence: TGTGCCAGCAGCGTAGGGGGTGGCAATCAGCCCCAGCATTTT. It codes for CASSVGGGNQPQHF. The chain carries TRBV9 and TRBJ1-5, with unresolved D. V dropped 0 bases and J dropped 2 bases, with 6 bases sitting between them. Germline V CDR1 and CDR2: SGDLS, YYNGEE. This CDR3 has 14 residues.